Listed here are 13 T cell receptor beta chains from one sample, sequenced in a study of graft-versus-host responses after intestinal transplantation. Intraepithelial lymphocytes and lamina propria lymphocytes were released through processing of graft tissue. Assay: immunoSEQ multiplex PCR; the TCRdb copy retains only in-frame clones and omits some. The sample contains tens of thousands of clones, about nine tenths of which appear only once. Specimen: ileum tissue, collected around 190 days after intestinal transplant. The source is a human patient who received an intestinal transplant, so some T cells may come from the graft donor.

The chain joins TRBV7-9 to TRBJ2-7; D is perhaps TRBD2 (6 bases). The CDR3 contains 12 residues. Trimming cost V 5 bases and J 6 bases, with 11 bases left between them. Germline-derived CDR1 and CDR2 are SEHNR and FQNEAQ (reference sequence). CDR3 amino acids: CASSGDSIEQYF. In DNA, the CDR3 is TGTGCCAGCAGCGGGGACTCAATCGAGCAGTACTTC.

This clone has only a few counts. The CDR3 reads CASSSPGGSGSPLHF. As DNA, the CDR3 is TGTGCCAGCAGTTCCCCGGGGGGGTCGGGGTCACCCCTCCACTTT. The rearrangement uses TRBV6-5 and TRBJ1-6; a possible D gene is TRBD1 (5 bases). Trimming took off 4 bases at V and 10 bases at J, with 17 bases between the two ends. The CDR3 spans 15 residues. Germline V gives CDR1 MNHEY, CDR2 SVGAGI.

This clone showed up just a few times. The genes are TRBV5-6 and TRBJ1-5; the D is unclear. V lost 3 bases and J lost 2, with 6 bases in between. The CDR3 has 13 amino acids. Germline lookup yields CDR1 SGHDT and CDR2 YYEEEE. The CDR3 is CASSSVGNQPQHF. The CDR3 nucleotides read TGTGCCAGCAGCTCAGTGGGCAATCAGCCCCAGCATTTT. The full variable domain, rest sourced from reference TRBV5-6 and TRBJ1-5, is DAGVTQSPTHLIKTRGQQVTLRCSPKSGHDTVSWYQQALGQGPQFIFQYYEEEERQRGNFPDRFSGHQFPNYSSELNVNALLLGDSALYLCASSSVGNQPQHFGDGTRLSIL.

This clone was picked up one time. J is TRBJ2-5 and V is TRBV30, with TRBD1 as a possible D gene (6 bases). The V and J ends lost 5 bases and 4 bases respectively, with 14 bases between them. CDR1 GTSNPN and CDR2 SVGIG come from the germline V gene (reference sequence). The CDR3 is 13 amino acids. DNA of the CDR3: TGTGCCTGGGACGCTACAGGGCGAGAGACCCAGTACTTC. This gives the protein CAWDATGRETQYF.

This clone came up once. The chain couples TRBV28 to TRBJ1-2; 7 bases map to TRBD1. Germline-derived CDR1 and CDR2 are MDHEN and SYDVKM. The CDR3 sequence is 17 residues long. V dropped 3 bases and J dropped 8; count of bases not matched to a gene: 18. The CDR3 sequence is CASSFFGTAVVKHGYTF. The CDR3 nucleotides are TGTGCCAGCAGTTTCTTTGGGACAGCAGTCGTCAAGCACGGCTACACCTTC.

The genes are TRBV27 and TRBJ1-2; perhaps TRBD1 as D (5 bases). Germline assignment: CDR1 MNHEY and CDR2 SMNVEV (reference sequence). V lost 3 bases and J lost 7, with 15 bases in between. The CDR3 loop spans 14 amino acids. The CDR3 nucleotides read TGTGCCAGCAGTTTCACGGGGGGTATCGCTGGCTACACCTTC. It translates to CASSFTGGIAGYTF.

The V and J genes are TRBV28 and TRBJ2-1; D gene unclear. V lost 5 bases and J 2 bases, leaving 7 bases between the germline ends. CDR1 is MDHEN and CDR2 is SYDVKM in the germline V gene. This CDR3 has 13 residues. The CDR3 reads CASSINTYNEQFF. The CDR3 DNA sequence: TGTGCCAGCAGTATCAATACCTACAATGAGCAGTTCTTC. Together with reference TRBV28 and TRBJ2-1, the CDR3 gives the full variable domain: DVKVTQSSRYLVKRTGEKVFLECVQDMDHENMFWYRQDPGLGLRLIYFSYDVKMKEKGDIPEGYSVSREKKERFSLILESASTNQTSMYLCASSINTYNEQFFGPGTRLTVL.

V usage is TRBV2 and J usage is TRBJ2-1, with D unclear. Trimming removed 4 bases at V and 2 bases at J, with 9 bases between. The CDR3 has 14 residues. Germline CDR1 is SNHLY and CDR2 is FYNNEI. The CDR3 DNA reads as TGTGCCAGCAGTGCAGGTAGGACCTACAATGAGCAGTTCTTC. Amino acid sequence: CASSAGRTYNEQFF.

The V gene is TRBV6-5, the J gene TRBJ1-5, with 9 bases that match TRBD1. Germline values: CDR1 MNHEY, CDR2 SVGAGI. The junction had 12 bases not matched to a gene; V was cut back by 8 bases and J by 7 bases. The CDR3 is 15 amino acids. The CDR3 DNA is TGTGCCAGCCGTCCGAGACAGGGGGGGGTCCAGCCCCAGCATTTT. This gives the protein CASRPRQGGVQPQHF.

V is TRBV10-3 and J is TRBJ2-5; no clear D gene. Germline CDR1 ENHRY, CDR2 SYGVKD. The V end lost 6 bases, the J end lost 1 base, and 9 bases lay between the germline ends. This CDR3 has 13 amino acids. CDR3 protein: CAIRHPGQETQYF. The DNA for the CDR3 is TGTGCCATCAGGCATCCGGGCCAAGAGACCCAGTACTTC.

The chain uses TRBV10-1 and TRBJ2-1; 8 positions match TRBD2. Per germline, CDR1 WNHNN and CDR2 SYGVQD (reference sequence). The length of the CDR3 is 14 residues. With 3 bases clipped from V and 10 bases from J, the junction kept 8 bases outside the gene matches. The CDR3 loop is CASSELAEGGEQFF. The CDR3 bases are TGCGCCAGCAGTGAACTAGCGGAGGGGGGGGAGCAGTTCTTC.

This chain joins TRBV4-2 and TRBJ2-5, with D perhaps matching TRBD2 (6 bases). V was trimmed by 2 bases and J by 1 base, leaving 17 bases between them. The CDR3 length is 17 residues. Germline-derived CDR1 and CDR2 are LGHNA and YNFKEQ. The CDR3 nucleotides read TGTGCCAGCAGCCAAACTGGAGGGACCTCCACCCAAGAGACCCAGTACTTC. Amino acids: CASSQTGGTSTQETQYF.

V is TRBV28 and J is TRBJ1-1; 8 bases line up with TRBD1. The J segment lost 0 bases and the V segment lost 6 bases, leaving 3 bases of the junction unmatched. The length of the CDR3 is 14 residues. Germline V gene lookup returns CDR1 MDHEN and CDR2 SYDVKM. The CDR3 protein is CASSRTGMNTEAFF. CDR3 DNA: TGTGCCAGCAGCAGGACAGGGATGAACACTGAAGCTTTCTTT.